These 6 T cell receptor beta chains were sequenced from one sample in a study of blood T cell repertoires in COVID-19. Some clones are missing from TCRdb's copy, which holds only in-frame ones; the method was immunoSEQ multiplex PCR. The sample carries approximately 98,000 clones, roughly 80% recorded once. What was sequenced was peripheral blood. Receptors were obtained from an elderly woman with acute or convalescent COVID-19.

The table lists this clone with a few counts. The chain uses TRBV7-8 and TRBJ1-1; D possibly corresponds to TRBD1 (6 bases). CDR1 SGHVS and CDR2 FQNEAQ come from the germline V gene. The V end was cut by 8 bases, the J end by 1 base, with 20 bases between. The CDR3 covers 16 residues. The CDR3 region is CASGGGLYSSNTEAFF. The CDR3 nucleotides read TGTGCCAGCGGGGGGGGCCTCTACTCCTCGAACACTGAAGCTTTCTTT. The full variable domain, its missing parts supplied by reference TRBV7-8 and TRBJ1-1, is GAGVSQSPRYKVAKRGQDVALRCDPISGHVSLFWYQQALGQGPEFLTYFQNEAQLDKSGLPSDRFFAERPEGSVSTLKIQRTQQEDSAVYLCASGGGLYSSNTEAFFGQGTRLTVV.

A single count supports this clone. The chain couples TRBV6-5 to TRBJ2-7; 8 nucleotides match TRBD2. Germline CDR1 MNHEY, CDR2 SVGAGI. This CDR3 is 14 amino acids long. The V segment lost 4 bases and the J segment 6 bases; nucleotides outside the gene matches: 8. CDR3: CASSSRDAGGEQYF. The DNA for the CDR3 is TGTGCCAGCAGTTCCCGGGACGCGGGGGGCGAGCAGTACTTC.

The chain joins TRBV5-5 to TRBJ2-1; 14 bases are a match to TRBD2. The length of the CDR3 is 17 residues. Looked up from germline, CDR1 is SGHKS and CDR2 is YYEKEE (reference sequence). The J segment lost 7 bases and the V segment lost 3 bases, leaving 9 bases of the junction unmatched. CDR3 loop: CASSSFGTSGGGNEQFF. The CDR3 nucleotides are TGTGCCAGCAGCTCCTTTGGGACTAGCGGGGGAGGGAATGAGCAGTTCTTC.

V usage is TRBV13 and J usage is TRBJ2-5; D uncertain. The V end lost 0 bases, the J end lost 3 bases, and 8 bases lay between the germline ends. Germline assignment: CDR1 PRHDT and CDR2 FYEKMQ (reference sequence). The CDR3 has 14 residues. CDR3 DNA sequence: TGTGCCAGCAGCTTAGGATCCAGGAAAGAGACCCAGTACTTC. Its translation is CASSLGSRKETQYF.

CDR3: CASSLGTGSYNEQFF. The CDR3 DNA reads TGTGCCAGCAGCTTGGGGACAGGCTCTTACAATGAGCAGTTCTTC. The J gene is TRBJ2-1, the V gene TRBV7-3, with TRBD1 matching 8 bases. The germline V gene encodes CDR1 SGHTA and CDR2 FQGTGA. There are 15 residues in the CDR3. V trimming: 3 bases; J trimming: 4 bases; junction bases outside the gene matches: 5.

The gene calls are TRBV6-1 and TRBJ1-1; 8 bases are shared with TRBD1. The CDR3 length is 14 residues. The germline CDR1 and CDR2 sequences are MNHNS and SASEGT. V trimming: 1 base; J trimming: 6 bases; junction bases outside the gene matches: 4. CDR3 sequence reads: CASSEVRTGSEAFF. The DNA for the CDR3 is TGTGCCAGCAGTGAAGTCAGGACAGGGTCTGAAGCTTTCTTT.